Below, 2 T cell receptor beta chains from the same sample are listed, as sequenced in a study of T cells in Graves' hyperthyroidism and ophthalmopathy. Using RNA transcripts as the source, TCR beta CDR3 regions were amplified. An initial round of RT-PCR targeting the TCR CDR3 relied on the HTBI primer set. TCRdb itself ran the multiplex PCR reads through MiXCR, one entry per CDR3 protein. The repertoire holds about 300,000 distinct CDR3 sequences, with approximately 17% as singletons. The sample comprised blood. All receptors come from a man aged 25 to 40 with Graves' hyperthyroidism.

The chain combines TRBV9 with TRBJ2-2, with 9 bases identical to TRBD2. Germline V gives CDR1 SGDLS, CDR2 YYNGEE. J was trimmed by 2 bases and V by 7 bases; bases with no gene match: 3. The CDR3 is 14 residues long. CDR3 amino acids: CASRLADNTGELFF. In DNA form, the CDR3 reads TGTGCCAGCCGACTAGCGGATAACACCGGGGAGCTGTTTTTT.

This clonotype was observed a few times. A much larger clone differs by one base, so this may be a read error. The chain recombines TRBV9 with TRBJ2-5; D remains unclear. The germline CDR1 and CDR2 sequences are SGDLS and YYNGEE. V lost 3 bases to trimming and J lost 4 bases, with 13 bases between them. The CDR3 totals 14 residues. CDR3: CASSAGSHLETQYF. CDR3 nucleotides: TGTGCCAGCAGCGCTGGCAGTCATTTAGAGACCCAGTACTTC.